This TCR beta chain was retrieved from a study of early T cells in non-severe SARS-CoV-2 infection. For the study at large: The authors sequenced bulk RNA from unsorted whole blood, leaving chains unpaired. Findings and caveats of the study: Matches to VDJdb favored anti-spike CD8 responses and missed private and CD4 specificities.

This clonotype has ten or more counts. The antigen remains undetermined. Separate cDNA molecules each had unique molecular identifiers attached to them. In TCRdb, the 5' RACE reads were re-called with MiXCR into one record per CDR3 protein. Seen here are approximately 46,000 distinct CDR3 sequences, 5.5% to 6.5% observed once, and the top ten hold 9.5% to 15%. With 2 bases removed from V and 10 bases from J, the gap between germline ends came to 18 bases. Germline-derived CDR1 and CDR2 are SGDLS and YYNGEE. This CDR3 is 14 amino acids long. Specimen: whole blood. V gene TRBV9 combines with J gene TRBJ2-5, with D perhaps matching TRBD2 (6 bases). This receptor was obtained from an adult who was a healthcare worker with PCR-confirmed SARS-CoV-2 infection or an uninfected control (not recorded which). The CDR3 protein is CASSVGNQWGDQYF. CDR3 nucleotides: TGTGCCAGCAGCGTTGGCAATCAGTGGGGGGACCAGTACTTC.